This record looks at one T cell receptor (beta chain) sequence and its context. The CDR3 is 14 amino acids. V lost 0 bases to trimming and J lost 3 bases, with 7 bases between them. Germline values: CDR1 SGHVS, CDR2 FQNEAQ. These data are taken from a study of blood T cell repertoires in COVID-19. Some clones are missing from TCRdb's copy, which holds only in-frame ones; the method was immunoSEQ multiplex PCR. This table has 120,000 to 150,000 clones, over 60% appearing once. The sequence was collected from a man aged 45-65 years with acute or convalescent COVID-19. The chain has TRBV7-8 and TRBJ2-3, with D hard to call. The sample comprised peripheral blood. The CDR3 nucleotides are TGTGCCAGCAGCTTAGCGAGTTCGACAGATACGCAGTATTTT. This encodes CASSLASSTDTQYF. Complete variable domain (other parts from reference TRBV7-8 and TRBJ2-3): GAGVSQSPRYKVAKRGQDVALRCDPISGHVSLFWYQQALGQGPEFLTYFQNEAQLDKSGLPSDRFFAERPEGSVSTLKIQRTQQEDSAVYLCASSLASSTDTQYFGPGTRLTVL.